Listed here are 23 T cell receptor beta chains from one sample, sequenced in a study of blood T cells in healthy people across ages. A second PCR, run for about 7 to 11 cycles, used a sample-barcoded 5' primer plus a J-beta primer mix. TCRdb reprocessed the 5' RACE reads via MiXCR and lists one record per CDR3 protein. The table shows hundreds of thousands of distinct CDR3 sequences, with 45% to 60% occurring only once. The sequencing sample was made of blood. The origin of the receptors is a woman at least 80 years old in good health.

The CDR3 DNA follows: TGTGCCAGCAGCTCTACCAGGGACCAGAGTGGGCAGTTCTTC. It specifies CASSSTRDQSGQFF. This chain links TRBV11-2 with TRBJ2-1, with D tentatively TRBD1 or TRBD2 (5 bases each). Per the germline V gene, CDR1 is SGHAT and CDR2 is FQNNGV. The CDR3 sequence is 14 residues long. Trimming pared 4 bases from V and 12 bases from J, leaving 19 bases between.

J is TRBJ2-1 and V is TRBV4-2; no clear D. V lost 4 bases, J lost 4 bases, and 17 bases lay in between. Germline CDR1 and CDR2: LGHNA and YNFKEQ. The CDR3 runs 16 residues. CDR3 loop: CASSRNSRSSYNEQFF. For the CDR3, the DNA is TGTGCCAGCAGCCGCAATAGCCGCAGCTCTTACAATGAGCAGTTCTTC.

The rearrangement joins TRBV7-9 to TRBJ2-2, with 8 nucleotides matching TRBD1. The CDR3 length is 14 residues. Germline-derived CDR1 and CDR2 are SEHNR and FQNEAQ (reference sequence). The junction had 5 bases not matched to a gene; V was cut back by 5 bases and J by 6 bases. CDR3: CASSNDRGAGELFF. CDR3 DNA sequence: TGTGCCAGCAGCAACGACAGGGGCGCCGGGGAGCTGTTTTTT.

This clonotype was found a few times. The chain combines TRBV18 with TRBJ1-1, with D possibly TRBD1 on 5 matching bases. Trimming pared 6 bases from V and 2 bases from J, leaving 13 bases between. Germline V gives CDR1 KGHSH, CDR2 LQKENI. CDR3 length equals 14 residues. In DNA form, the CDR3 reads TGTGCCAGCTCCCCTGCGGGGACCAACACTGAAGCTTTCTTT. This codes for CASSPAGTNTEAFF.

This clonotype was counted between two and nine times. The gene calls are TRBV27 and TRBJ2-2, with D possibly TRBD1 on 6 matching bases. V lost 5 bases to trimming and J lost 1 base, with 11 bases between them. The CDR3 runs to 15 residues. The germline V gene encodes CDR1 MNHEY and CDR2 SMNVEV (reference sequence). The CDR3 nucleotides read TGTGCCAGCAGTCCCCTGGACAGGAACACCGGGGAGCTGTTTTTT. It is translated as CASSPLDRNTGELFF.

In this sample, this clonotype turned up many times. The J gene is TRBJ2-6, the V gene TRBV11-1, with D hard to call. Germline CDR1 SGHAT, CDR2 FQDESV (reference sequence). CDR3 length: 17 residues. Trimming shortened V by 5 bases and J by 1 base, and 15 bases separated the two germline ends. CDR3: CASSTTTLSSGANVLTF. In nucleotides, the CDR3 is TGTGCCAGCAGCACGACAACCCTAAGTTCTGGGGCCAACGTCCTGACTTTC.

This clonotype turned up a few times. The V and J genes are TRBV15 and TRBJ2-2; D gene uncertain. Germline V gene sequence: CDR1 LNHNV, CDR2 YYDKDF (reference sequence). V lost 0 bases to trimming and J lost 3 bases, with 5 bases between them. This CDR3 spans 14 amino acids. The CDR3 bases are TGTGCCACCAGCAGAGAACCCGACACCGGGGAGCTGTTTTTT. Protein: CATSREPDTGELFF.

CDR3 coding DNA: TGTGCCAGCACCCTGACTAGCGGGGGGGCCGATGAGCAGTTCTTC. Translating it yields CASTLTSGGADEQFF. The V and J genes are TRBV12-3 or TRBV12-4 and TRBJ2-1, with 14 positions matching TRBD2. Trimming at V came to 7 bases and at J to 8 bases, leaving 7 bases not matched to a gene. The CDR3 runs to 15 residues.

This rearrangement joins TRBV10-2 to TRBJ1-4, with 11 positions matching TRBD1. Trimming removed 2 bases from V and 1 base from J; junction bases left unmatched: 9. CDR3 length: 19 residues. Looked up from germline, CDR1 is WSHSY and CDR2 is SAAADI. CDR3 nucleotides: TGCGCCAGCAGTGAGAGCTTGGGACAGGGGGAGGGAACTAATGAAAAACTGTTTTTT. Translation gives CASSESLGQGEGTNEKLFF.

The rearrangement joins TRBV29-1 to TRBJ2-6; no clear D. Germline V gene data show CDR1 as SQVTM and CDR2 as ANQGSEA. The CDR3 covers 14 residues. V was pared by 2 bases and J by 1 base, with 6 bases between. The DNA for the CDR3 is TGCAGCGTTGAAAAAGGGTCTGGGGCCAACGTCCTGACTTTC. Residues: CSVEKGSGANVLTF.

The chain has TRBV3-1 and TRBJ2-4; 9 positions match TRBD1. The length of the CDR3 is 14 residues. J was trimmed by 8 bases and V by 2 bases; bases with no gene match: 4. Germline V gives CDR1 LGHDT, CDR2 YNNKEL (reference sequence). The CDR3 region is CASSQRDREDIQYF. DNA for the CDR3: TGTGCCAGCAGCCAAAGGGACAGGGAAGACATTCAGTACTTC.

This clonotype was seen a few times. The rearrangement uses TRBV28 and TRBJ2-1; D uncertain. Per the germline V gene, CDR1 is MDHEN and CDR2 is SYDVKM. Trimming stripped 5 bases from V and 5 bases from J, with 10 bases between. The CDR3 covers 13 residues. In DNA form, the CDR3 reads TGTGCCAGCAGTCCTACGGTGCACAATGAGCAGTTCTTC. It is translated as CASSPTVHNEQFF.

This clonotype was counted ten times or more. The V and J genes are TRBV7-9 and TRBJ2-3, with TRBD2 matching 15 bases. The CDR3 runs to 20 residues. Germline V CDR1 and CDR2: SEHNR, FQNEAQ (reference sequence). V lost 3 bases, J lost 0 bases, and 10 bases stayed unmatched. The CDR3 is CASSFPSRTSGGASTDTQYF. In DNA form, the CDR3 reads TGTGCCAGCAGCTTCCCGAGTCGGACTAGCGGGGGGGCTAGCACAGATACGCAGTATTTT.

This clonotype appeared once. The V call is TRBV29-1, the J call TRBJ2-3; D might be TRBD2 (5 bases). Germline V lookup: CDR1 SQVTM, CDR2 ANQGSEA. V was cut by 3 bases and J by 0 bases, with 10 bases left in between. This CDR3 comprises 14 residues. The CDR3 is CSVDRGLSTDTQYF. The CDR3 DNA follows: TGCAGCGTTGACCGAGGGCTCAGCACAGATACGCAGTATTTT.

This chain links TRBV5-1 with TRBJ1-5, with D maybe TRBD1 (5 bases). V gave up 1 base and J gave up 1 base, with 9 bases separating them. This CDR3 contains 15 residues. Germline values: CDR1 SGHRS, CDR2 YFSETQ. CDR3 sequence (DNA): TGCGCCAGCAGCTTGACGGAGGGGAGCAATCAGCCCCAGCATTTT. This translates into CASSLTEGSNQPQHF.

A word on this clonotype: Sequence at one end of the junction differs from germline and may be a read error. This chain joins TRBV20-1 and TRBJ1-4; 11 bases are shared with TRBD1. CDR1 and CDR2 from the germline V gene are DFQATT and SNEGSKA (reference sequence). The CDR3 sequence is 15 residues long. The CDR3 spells CSATDRGRSNGKLFF. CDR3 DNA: TGCAGTGCTACGGACAGGGGGCGGTCTAATGGAAAACTGTTTTTT.

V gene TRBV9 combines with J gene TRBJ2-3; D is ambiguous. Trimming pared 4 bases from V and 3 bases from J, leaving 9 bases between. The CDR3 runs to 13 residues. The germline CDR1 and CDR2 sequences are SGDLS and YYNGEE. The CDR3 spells CASSTRWTDTQYF. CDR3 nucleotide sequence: TGTGCCAGCAGCACCCGATGGACAGATACGCAGTATTTT.

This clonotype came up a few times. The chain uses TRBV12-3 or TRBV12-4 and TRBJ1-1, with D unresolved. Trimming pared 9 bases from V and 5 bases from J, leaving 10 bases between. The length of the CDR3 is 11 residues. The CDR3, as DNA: TGTGCCAGTAAGAGGGAAACTGAAGCTTTCTTT. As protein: CASKRETEAFF.

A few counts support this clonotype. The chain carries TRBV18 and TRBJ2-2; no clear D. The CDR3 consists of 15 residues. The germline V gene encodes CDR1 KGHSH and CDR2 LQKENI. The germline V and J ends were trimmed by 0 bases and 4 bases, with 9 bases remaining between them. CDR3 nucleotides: TGTGCCAGCTCACCACCAGGACGTGTCACCGGGGAGCTGTTTTTT. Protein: CASSPPGRVTGELFF.

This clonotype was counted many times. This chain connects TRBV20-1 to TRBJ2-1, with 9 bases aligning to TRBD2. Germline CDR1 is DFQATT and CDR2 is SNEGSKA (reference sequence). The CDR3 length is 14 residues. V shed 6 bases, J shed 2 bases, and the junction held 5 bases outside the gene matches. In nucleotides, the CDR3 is TGCAGTGCAATTAGCGGGAGTACCTACAATGAGCAGTTCTTC. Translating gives CSAISGSTYNEQFF.

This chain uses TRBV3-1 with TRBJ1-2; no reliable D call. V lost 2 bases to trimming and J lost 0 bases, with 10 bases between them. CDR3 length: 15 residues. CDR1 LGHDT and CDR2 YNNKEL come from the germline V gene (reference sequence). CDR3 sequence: CASSQSRGANYGYTF. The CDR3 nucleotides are TGTGCCAGCAGCCAATCCCGGGGAGCTAACTATGGCTACACCTTC.

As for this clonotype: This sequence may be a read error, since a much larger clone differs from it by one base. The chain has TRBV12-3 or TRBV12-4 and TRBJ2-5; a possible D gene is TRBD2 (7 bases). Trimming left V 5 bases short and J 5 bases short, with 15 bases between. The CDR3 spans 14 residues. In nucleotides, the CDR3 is TGTGCCAGCAGTGTACTACAGGGAGGGGAGACCCAGTACTTC. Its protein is CASSVLQGGETQYF.

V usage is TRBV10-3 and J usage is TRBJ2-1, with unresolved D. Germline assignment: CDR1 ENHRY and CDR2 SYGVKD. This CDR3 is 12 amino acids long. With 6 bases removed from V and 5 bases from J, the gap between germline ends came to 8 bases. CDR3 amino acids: CAIRTGNNEQFF. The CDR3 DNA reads TGTGCCATCAGAACCGGAAACAATGAGCAGTTCTTC.